This T cell receptor (beta chain) was recovered during a study of metastatic and nonmetastatic thyroid tumors. For the study at large: Repertoire data that came from the blood and tumor or nodule tissue of malignant and benign thyroid patients were compared. Findings and caveats of the study: Malignant tumors reportedly showed significantly higher TCR beta diversity than benign nodules in both blood and tumor.

This clone was found many times. The antigen remains unidentified. TCRdb used MiXCR to call clones anew from the PCR reads. The sample contains more than 85,000 clones, 8% to 9.5% of which appear only once. Germline CDR1 is MNHNS and CDR2 is SASEGT. The CDR3 has 12 residues. The ends were cut back, 6 bases at V and 7 bases at J, with 12 bases in the middle. Each patient went into thyroid surgery without having received any treatment. The sequencing sample was made of blood. The J gene is TRBJ1-2, the V gene TRBV6-1; perhaps TRBD1 as D (6 bases). This receptor was taken from a female donor with papillary thyroid cancer or a benign thyroid nodule (not recorded which). Some clones in this sample may be carry-over from other donors' samples. Here the CDR3 DNA reads TGTGCCAGCAGCACAGGGTACTTTGGCTACACCTTC. This encodes CASSTGYFGYTF.